These 26 T cell receptor beta chains were sequenced from one sample in a study of PD-1 blockade in classical Hodgkin lymphoma. The assay was immunoSEQ multiplex PCR, and TCRdb's table has in-frame clones only and misses some. The sample has approximately 20,000 clones, less than 90% seen once; the top ten hold 4.5% to 5%. Indicated time point: cycle 4 day 1 (C4D1), after more than five weeks of nivolumab. In every patient, relapse followed autologous stem cell transplantation, while exposure to brentuximab vedotin differed. It was by magnetic negative selection that CD8+ T cells were isolated from thawed PBMCs. Material: CD8+ T cells from blood, obtained before the fourth cycle of nivolumab. The receptor source for this set is a human donor with classical Hodgkin lymphoma.

V and J are TRBV5-1 and TRBJ2-7; weak D call: TRBD2 (5 bases). Trimming cost V 4 bases and J 7 bases, with 15 bases left between them. The germline CDR1 and CDR2 sequences are SGHRS and YFSETQ. The CDR3 spans 13 residues. CDR3 residues: CASSLGLAWEQYF. The CDR3 bases are TGCGCCAGCAGCCTTGGTCTAGCTTGGGAGCAGTACTTC.

J is TRBJ2-7 and V is TRBV7-2; D remains ambiguous. Trimming stripped 5 bases from V and 6 bases from J, with 17 bases between. Germline V gives CDR1 SGHTA, CDR2 FQGNSA. This CDR3 region has 14 residues. CDR3 residues: CASSPRSPILEQYF. The CDR3 region has the DNA TGTGCCAGCAGCCCCCGGAGCCCCATCCTCGAGCAGTACTTC.

The CDR3 is CASSWDFPGETQYF. Written as DNA, the CDR3 is TGCGCCAGCAGCTGGGACTTCCCCGGAGAGACCCAGTACTTC. V and J are TRBV5-1 and TRBJ2-5; D may be TRBD2 (6 bases). Germline CDR1 and CDR2: SGHRS and YFSETQ. The length of the CDR3 is 14 residues. Trimming took 3 bases from V and 4 from J, leaving 13 bases between them.

The chain couples TRBV10-1 to TRBJ2-2; TRBD2 matches at 13 bases. The CDR3 spans 18 residues. The V gene end was trimmed by 4 bases and the J gene end by 1 base; junction bases not matched to a gene: 6. In germline, CDR1 is WNHNN, CDR2 SYGVQD (reference sequence). CDR3 sequence reads: CASSGRLAGGGNTGELFF. DNA for the CDR3: TGCGCCAGCAGTGGAAGACTAGCGGGAGGAGGGAACACCGGGGAGCTGTTTTTT.

The rearrangement uses TRBV29-1 and TRBJ2-7, with 10 positions matching TRBD1. The CDR3 contains 14 residues. CDR1 SQVTM and CDR2 ANQGSEA come from the germline V gene. J lost 3 bases, V lost 4 bases, and 6 bases had no gene match. DNA of the CDR3: TGCAGCGTTGTTGCTAGGGACAGGGGCTACGAGCAGTACTTC. It yields the protein CSVVARDRGYEQYF.

V is TRBV4-1 and J is TRBJ2-2; possible D gene TRBD2, 5 bases. V was cut by 2 bases and J by 4 bases, with 17 bases left in between. In germline, CDR1 is MGHRA, CDR2 YSYEKL. The CDR3 length is 17 residues. In nucleotides, the CDR3 is TGCGCCAGCAGCCAAAAACACCCGGAGGAGGCCACCGGGGAGCTGTTTTTT. Encoded protein: CASSQKHPEEATGELFF.

This CDR3 reads CSVEDSGQGPYEQYF. The CDR3 region has the DNA TGCAGCGTTGAAGACTCGGGACAGGGACCTTACGAGCAGTACTTC. The V gene is TRBV29-1, the J gene TRBJ2-7; 9 bases align to TRBD1. The CDR3 is made up of 15 amino acids. The germline CDR1 and CDR2 sequences are SQVTM and ANQGSEA. V lost 0 bases, J lost 4 bases, and 7 bases stayed unmatched.

V usage is TRBV11-2 and J usage is TRBJ2-7; TRBD1 or TRBD2 may be the D gene (5 bases each). The V gene's germline CDR1 is SGHAT and CDR2 FQNNGV. The CDR3 has 12 residues. The germline V and J ends were trimmed by 5 bases and 3 bases, with 8 bases remaining between them. The CDR3 sequence is CASSEGSYEQYF. Written as DNA, the CDR3 is TGTGCCAGCAGCGAGGGGAGCTACGAGCAGTACTTC.

The rearrangement links TRBV7-8 to TRBJ2-5; D might be TRBD2 (6 bases). The CDR3 has 19 amino acids. The V end was cut by 2 bases, the J end by 0 bases, with 22 bases between. The germline V gene encodes CDR1 SGHVS and CDR2 FQNEAQ. The CDR3 sequence is CASSLPVADPRRHQETQYF. The CDR3 coding sequence is TGTGCCAGCAGCTTACCCGTAGCGGACCCGCGGCGGCACCAAGAGACCCAGTACTTC.

This clone was counted between two and nine times. The rearrangement uses TRBV7-9 and TRBJ1-5, with D perhaps matching TRBD1 (5 bases). The germline CDR1 and CDR2 sequences are SEHNR and FQNEAQ (reference sequence). Trimming took 4 bases from V and 8 from J, leaving 12 bases between them. The CDR3 has 13 amino acids. In DNA, the CDR3 is TGTGCCAGCAGCTCACTAGCCAGGGAGCCCCAGCATTTT. Protein sequence: CASSSLAREPQHF.

The rearrangement joins TRBV9 to TRBJ2-5; 10 nucleotides align to TRBD2. V was pared by 0 bases and J by 5 bases, with 7 bases of the junction left unmatched. The CDR3 is 16 residues long. Germline assignment: CDR1 SGDLS and CDR2 YYNGEE. CDR3 loop: CASSVGLAGDRETQYF. CDR3 DNA sequence: TGTGCCAGCAGCGTAGGTCTAGCGGGAGACCGGGAGACCCAGTACTTC.

J is TRBJ2-3 and V is TRBV11-2; D is perhaps TRBD1 (6 bases). V lost 6 bases and J 5 bases, leaving 21 bases between the germline ends. Germline loops: CDR1 SGHAT, CDR2 FQNNGV. The CDR3 contains 16 residues. CDR3 amino acids: CASRRFYRERLDTQYF. The DNA of the CDR3 is TGTGCCAGCAGGAGATTCTACAGGGAAAGATTAGATACGCAGTATTTT.

This clone was counted once. This chain joins TRBV27 and TRBJ2-7; TRBD2 agrees at 7 bases. Trimming cost V 5 bases and J 1 base; bases outside gene matches: 5. Germline V gene data show CDR1 as MNHEY and CDR2 as SMNVEV (reference sequence). This CDR3 is built from 14 residues. CDR3 protein: CASSLRERSYEQYF. The CDR3 DNA is TGTGCCAGCAGTCTGCGGGAGAGGTCCTACGAGCAGTACTTC.

Concerning this clone itself: Other DNA sequences within the sample encode an identical CDR3. V is TRBV5-6 and J is TRBJ2-7; no clear D. Trimming stripped 0 bases from V and 3 bases from J, with 4 bases between. The CDR3 spans 12 residues. From germline, CDR1 is SGHDT and CDR2 YYEEEE. The CDR3 bases are TGTGCCAGCAGCTTGGGGGGCTACGAGCAGTACTTC. It yields the protein CASSLGGYEQYF.

V is TRBV10-1 and J is TRBJ2-7; 8 nucleotides agree with TRBD1. CDR3 length equals 15 residues. The V gene's germline CDR1 is WNHNN and CDR2 SYGVQD (reference sequence). With V trimmed by 10 bases and J by 1 base, 12 bases remained unmatched. Here the CDR3 DNA reads TGCGCCACAGAGCCCGGGACAGGCATTTCCTACGAGCAGTACTTC. Protein product: CATEPGTGISYEQYF.

This clone was detected only a few times. V usage is TRBV5-1 and J usage is TRBJ2-7; D assignment may be TRBD1 or TRBD2 (5 bases each). Germline-derived CDR1 and CDR2 are SGHRS and YFSETQ. This CDR3 is 14 amino acids long. V was trimmed by 5 bases and J by 2 bases, leaving 14 bases between them. CDR3 loop: CASRPEGRTYEQYF. The CDR3 coding sequence is TGCGCCAGCAGACCTGAGGGGCGGACCTACGAGCAGTACTTC.

This chain's CDR3 is CASSFRGRGLQETQYF. CDR3 nucleotides: TGCGCCAGCAGCTTCAGGGGCAGGGGGCTACAAGAGACCCAGTACTTC. The chain recombines TRBV5-1 with TRBJ2-5; 8 bases line up with TRBD1. V dropped 2 bases and J dropped 2; count of bases not matched to a gene: 8. The CDR3 length is 16 residues. The germline gives CDR1 SGHRS, CDR2 YFSETQ.

Remarks on this clone: The same CDR3 can be traced to other DNA sequences in this sample. The chain uses TRBV4-1 and TRBJ2-7, with 11 nucleotides matching TRBD2. The CDR3 is 15 residues long. In germline, CDR1 is MGHRA, CDR2 YSYEKL. Germline trimming cut 6 bases from V and 0 bases from J; bases unmatched to any gene: 4. CDR3 sequence: CASSMGLADSYEQYF. Written as DNA, the CDR3 is TGCGCCAGCAGTATGGGACTAGCGGACTCCTACGAGCAGTACTTC.

A single count supports this clone. The CDR3 reads CASRGPTGGGYTF. DNA of the CDR3: TGTGCCAGCAGGGGCCCGACGGGGGGTGGCTACACCTTC. This sequence joins TRBV13 and TRBJ1-2; TRBD1 might be the D (5 bases). Germline V gene lookup returns CDR1 PRHDT and CDR2 FYEKMQ (reference sequence). V gave up 6 bases and J gave up 7 bases, with 15 bases separating them. The CDR3 contains 13 residues.

J is TRBJ1-1 and V is TRBV6-1; tentative D call: TRBD1 (6 bases). Germline CDR1 MNHNS, CDR2 SASEGT. CDR3 length: 12 amino acids. Trimming shortened V by 11 bases and J by 1 base, and 11 bases separated the two germline ends. The CDR3: CAVPGQNTEAFF. In nucleotides, the CDR3 is TGTGCCGTTCCGGGACAGAACACTGAAGCTTTCTTT.

The chain recombines TRBV4-1 with TRBJ1-1; 8 bases align to TRBD1. Germline values: CDR1 MGHRA, CDR2 YSYEKL. J gave up 3 bases and V 4 bases, and 4 bases lay outside the gene matches. This CDR3 has 14 amino acids. The CDR3 DNA reads as TGCGCCAGCAGCCTCCGGGACAGGTACACTGAAGCTTTCTTT. It specifies CASSLRDRYTEAFF.

This clone was seen a few times. The CDR3 region is CAWSANSNTEAFF. As DNA, the CDR3 is TGTGCCTGGAGTGCCAATTCGAACACTGAAGCTTTCTTT. V gene TRBV30 combines with J gene TRBJ1-1; unclear D gene. CDR3 size: 13 residues. Per germline, CDR1 GTSNPN and CDR2 SVGIG (reference sequence). Trimming took off 1 base at V and 1 base at J, with 7 bases between the two ends.

The CDR3, as DNA: TGTGCCAGCAGCGCCTCGGGACGGCTGAACACCGGGGAGCTGTTTTTT. As protein: CASSASGRLNTGELFF. The chain couples TRBV9 to TRBJ2-2; either TRBD1 or TRBD2 may fit D (5 bases each). Trimming left V 3 bases short and J 1 base short, with 13 bases between. CDR1 and CDR2 (germline): SGDLS, YYNGEE. The CDR3 extends over 16 amino acids.

The chain uses TRBV27 and TRBJ2-7; 10 nucleotides agree with TRBD2. The CDR3 is 18 amino acids. Germline CDR1 reads MNHEY; CDR2 reads SMNVEV (reference sequence). Unmatched junction bases numbered 15, after V lost 3 bases and J lost 4 bases. CDR3 loop: CASSFRGPVRTSGYEQYF. The CDR3 DNA reads TGTGCCAGCAGTTTTCGGGGTCCGGTCAGGACTAGCGGTTACGAGCAGTACTTC.

The V gene is TRBV2, the J gene TRBJ1-2; D uncertain. CDR3 length: 13 residues. The germline V gene encodes CDR1 SNHLY and CDR2 FYNNEI. Trimming shortened V by 8 bases and J by 6 bases, and 16 bases separated the two germline ends. The CDR3: CASFLVVTDGYTF. Written as DNA, the CDR3 is TGTGCCAGCTTTTTGGTGGTAACTGATGGCTACACCTTC. The whole variable domain, filled in from reference TRBV2 and TRBJ1-2, reads EPEVTQTPSHQVTQMGQEVILRCVPISNHLYFYWYRQILGQKVEFLVSFYNNEISEKSEIFDDQFSVERPDGSNFTLKIRSTKLEDSAMYFCASFLVVTDGYTFGSGTRLTVV.

In nucleotides, the CDR3 is TGTGCCAGCCGTCCCCGGGGGGGGATAGGGGAGACCCAGTACTTC. Protein: CASRPRGGIGETQYF. This chain links TRBV27 with TRBJ2-5; 8 bases match TRBD2. V shed 8 bases, J shed 5 bases, and the junction held 13 bases outside the gene matches. This CDR3 has 15 residues. CDR1 is MNHEY, CDR2 SMNVEV, per germline (reference sequence).